This T cell receptor (beta chain) was sequenced for a study of T cells in localized non-small cell lung cancer. The CDR3 runs 14 residues. V was clipped by 5 bases and J by 2 bases, with 14 bases between them. CDR1 and CDR2 (germline): SGDLS, YYNGEE. Here immunoSEQ multiplex PCR was the method, and the copy in TCRdb shows in-frame clones only, minus some. Of around 2,500 clones in the sample, around a quarter were seen once. Study outcomes and limitations: There was an association of higher blood T cell density with longer overall survival. Peak T cell clonality was found in uninvolved adjacent lung, exceeding tumor.

For this clone: Its antigen is unknown.

The gene calls are TRBV9 and TRBJ2-7; D is possibly TRBD2 (5 bases). This receptor was taken from a male donor at least 60 years old with stage III squamous cell lung carcinoma. The sequenced sample was lung tumor tissue, obtained before any cancer treatment. CDR3 region: CASSRDIGPYEQYF. The CDR3 DNA reads as TGTGCCAGCAGTCGGGATATAGGGCCCTACGAGCAGTACTTC.